The 6 T cell receptor beta chains reported below all come from one sample, sequenced in a study of vaccination effects on CD4 cells after COVID-19. Ahead of sequencing, the ViraFEST assay grew antigen-specific CD4+ T cells using viral peptide pools. CD4+ T cell isolation took place after 10 days of culture. All study participants received two doses of BNT162b2 or mRNA-1273 vaccine. Some clones are missing from TCRdb's copy, which holds only in-frame ones; the method was immunoSEQ multiplex PCR. The sample yields 25,000 to 35,000 clones, roughly 82% seen once. No antigen is known for these receptors. The specimen comprised CD4+ T cells from PBMCs cultured with HCoV-NL63 spike peptides, sampled after COVID-19 vaccination. These receptors originate from a human donor who received a COVID-19 vaccine. Some clones in this sample may be carry-over from other donors' samples.

The V call is TRBV5-1, the J call TRBJ1-2; maybe TRBD1 (5 bases). The CDR3 length is 14 residues. V gave up 4 bases and J gave up 3 bases, with 13 bases separating them. Germline V gives CDR1 SGHRS, CDR2 YFSETQ. CDR3 residues: CASSPSGADYGYTF. In DNA, the CDR3 is TGCGCCAGCAGCCCATCTGGGGCGGACTATGGCTACACCTTC. Looking up the rest from reference TRBV5-1 and TRBJ1-2 gives the full variable domain: KAGVTQTPRYLIKTRGQQVTLSCSPISGHRSVSWYQQTPGQGLQFLFEYFSETQRNKGNFPGRFSGRQFSNSRSEMNVSTLELGDSALYLCASSPSGADYGYTFGSGTRLTVV.

The CDR3 protein is CASSPTWRNTEAFF. The CDR3 DNA follows: TGCGCCAGCAGCCCTACTTGGCGAAACACTGAAGCTTTCTTT. This chain joins TRBV4-3 and TRBJ1-1; D is undetermined. V dropped 4 bases and J dropped 2 bases, with 11 bases sitting between them. The germline V gene has CDR1 LGHNA and CDR2 YSLEER. The CDR3 totals 14 residues.

The chain has TRBV18 and TRBJ2-7, with a weak D call TRBD2 (7 bases). The germline gives CDR1 KGHSH, CDR2 LQKENI. Trimming cost V 3 bases and J 3 bases, with 15 bases left between them. This CDR3 has 15 residues. The CDR3 reads CASSPTGGQIYEQYV. The CDR3 DNA follows: TGTGCCAGCTCACCCACGGGAGGACAGATCTACGAGCAGTACGTC.

The chain carries TRBV12-3 or TRBV12-4 and TRBJ1-1; D not certain. V shed 8 bases and J shed 6 bases, with 10 bases lying between them. There are 11 residues in the CDR3. The DNA of the CDR3 is TGTGCCAGCGGCGCTCGGGCTGAAGCTTTCTTT. This sequence encodes CASGARAEAFF.

This clone was picked up a small number of times. The gene calls are TRBV9 and TRBJ1-6; D unresolved. CDR1 is SGDLS and CDR2 is YYNGEE in the germline V gene. With 0 bases removed from V and 0 bases from J, the gap between germline ends came to 10 bases. There are 17 residues in the CDR3. CDR3 sequence (DNA): TGTGCCAGCAGCGTAGAAGGAGGGAGCTCCTATAATTCACCCCTCCACTTT. Amino acids: CASSVEGGSSYNSPLHF.

This CDR3 reads CASSWGTRIARGSNEKLFF. CDR3 nucleotide sequence: TGTGCCAGCAGCTGGGGGACAAGAATTGCCCGGGGAAGTAATGAAAAACTGTTTTTT. This rearrangement joins TRBV11-3 to TRBJ1-4; a weak D match, TRBD1 (6 bases). Germline V gene data show CDR1 as SGHNT and CDR2 as YENEEA. Trimming shortened V by 4 bases and J by 4 bases, and 25 bases separated the two germline ends. This CDR3 has 19 amino acids.